This entry is about one TCR beta chain. Its target is not known. CDR1 and CDR2 (germline): WSHSY, SAAADI. V was cut by 4 bases and J by 1 base, with 11 bases left in between. This CDR3 has 15 residues. Some clones are missing from TCRdb's copy, which holds only in-frame ones; the method was immunoSEQ multiplex PCR. The data show about 22,000 clones, roughly 83% seen once. The record originates from a study of OX40 agonist ivuxolimab in advanced cancers. On the study more broadly: Among those treated, three patients had partial responses, one with hepatocellular carcinoma and two with cutaneous melanoma.

General study findings and limits: Relative to CD4+ cells, CD8+ T cells on average had more expanded clones.

The origin of this receptor is an adult with an advanced solid tumor such as melanoma, head and neck, liver or kidney cancer. The rearrangement uses TRBV10-2 and TRBJ1-5; D is possibly TRBD1 (6 bases). Material: CD4+ or CD8+ T cells sorted from blood, obtained in a trial of the OX40 agonist ivuxolimab. The CDR3 is CASSGGGVSNQPQHF. CDR3 nucleotide sequence: TGCGCCAGCAGTGGAGGGGGAGTAAGCAATCAGCCCCAGCATTTT.